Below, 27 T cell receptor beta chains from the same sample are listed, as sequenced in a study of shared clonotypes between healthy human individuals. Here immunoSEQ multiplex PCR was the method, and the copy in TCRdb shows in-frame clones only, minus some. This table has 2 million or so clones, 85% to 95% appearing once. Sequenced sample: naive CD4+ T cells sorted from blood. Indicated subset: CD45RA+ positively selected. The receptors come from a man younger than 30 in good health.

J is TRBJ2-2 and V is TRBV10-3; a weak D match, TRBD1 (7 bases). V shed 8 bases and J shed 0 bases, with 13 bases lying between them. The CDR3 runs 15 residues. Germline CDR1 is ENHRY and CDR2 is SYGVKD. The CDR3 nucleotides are TGTGCCATCGGAGGGACAGCCCCGAACACCGGGGAGCTGTTTTTT. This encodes CAIGGTAPNTGELFF.

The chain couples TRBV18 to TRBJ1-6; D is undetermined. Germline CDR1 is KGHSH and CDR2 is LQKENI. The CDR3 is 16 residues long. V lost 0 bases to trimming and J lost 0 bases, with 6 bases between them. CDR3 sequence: CASSPPGASYNSPLHF. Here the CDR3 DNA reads TGTGCCAGCTCACCACCGGGAGCCTCCTATAATTCACCCCTCCACTTT.

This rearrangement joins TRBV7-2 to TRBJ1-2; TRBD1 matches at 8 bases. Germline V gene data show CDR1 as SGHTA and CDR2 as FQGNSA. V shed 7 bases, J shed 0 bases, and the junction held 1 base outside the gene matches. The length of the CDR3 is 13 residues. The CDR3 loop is CASNRGANYGYTF. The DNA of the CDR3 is TGTGCCAGCAACAGGGGGGCTAACTATGGCTACACCTTC. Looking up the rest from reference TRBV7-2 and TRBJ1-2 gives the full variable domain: GAGVSQSPSNKVTEKGKDVELRCDPISGHTALYWYRQSLGQGLEFLIYFQGNSAPDKSGLPSDRFSAERTGGSVSTLTIQRTQQEDSAVYLCASNRGANYGYTFGSGTRLTVV.

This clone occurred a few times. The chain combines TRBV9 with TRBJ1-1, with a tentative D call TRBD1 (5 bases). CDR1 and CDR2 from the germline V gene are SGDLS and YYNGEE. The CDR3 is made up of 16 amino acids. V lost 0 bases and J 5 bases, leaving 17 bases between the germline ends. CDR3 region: CASSVGGTALLTEAFF. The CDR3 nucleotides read TGTGCCAGCAGCGTAGGAGGGACCGCACTCTTGACTGAAGCTTTCTTT.

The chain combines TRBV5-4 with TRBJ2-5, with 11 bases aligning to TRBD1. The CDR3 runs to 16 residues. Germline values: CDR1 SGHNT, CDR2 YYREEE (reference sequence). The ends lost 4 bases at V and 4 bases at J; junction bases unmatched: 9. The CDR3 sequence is CASSRFGTGGGETQYF. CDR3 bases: TGTGCCAGCAGCCGGTTCGGGACAGGGGGTGGAGAGACCCAGTACTTC.

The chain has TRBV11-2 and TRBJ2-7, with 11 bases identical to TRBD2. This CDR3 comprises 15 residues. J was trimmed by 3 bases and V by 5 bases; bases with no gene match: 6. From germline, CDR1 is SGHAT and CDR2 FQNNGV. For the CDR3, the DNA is TGTGCCAGCAGCCCGGTGACTAGCGGGAACTACGAGCAGTACTTC. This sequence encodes CASSPVTSGNYEQYF.

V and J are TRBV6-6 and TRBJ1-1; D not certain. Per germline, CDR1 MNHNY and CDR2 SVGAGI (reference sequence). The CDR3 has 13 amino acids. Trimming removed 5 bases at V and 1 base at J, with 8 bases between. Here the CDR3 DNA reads TGTGCCAGCAGTCACACGGGGAACACTGAAGCTTTCTTT. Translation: CASSHTGNTEAFF.

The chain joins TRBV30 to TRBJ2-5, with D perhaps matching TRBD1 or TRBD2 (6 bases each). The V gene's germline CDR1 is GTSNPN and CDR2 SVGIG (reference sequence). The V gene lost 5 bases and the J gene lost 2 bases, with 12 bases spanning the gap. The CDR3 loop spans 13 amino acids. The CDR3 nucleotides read TGTGCCTGGCGGGGGCACGTTCAAGAGACCCAGTACTTC. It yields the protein CAWRGHVQETQYF.

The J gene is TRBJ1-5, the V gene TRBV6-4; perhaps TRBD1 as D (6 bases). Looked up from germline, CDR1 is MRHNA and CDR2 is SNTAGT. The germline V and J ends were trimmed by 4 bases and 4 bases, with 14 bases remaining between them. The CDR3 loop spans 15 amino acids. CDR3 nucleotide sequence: TGTGCCAGCAGTGCCCAGGACAGTGGAAATCAGCCCCAGCATTTT. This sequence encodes CASSAQDSGNQPQHF.

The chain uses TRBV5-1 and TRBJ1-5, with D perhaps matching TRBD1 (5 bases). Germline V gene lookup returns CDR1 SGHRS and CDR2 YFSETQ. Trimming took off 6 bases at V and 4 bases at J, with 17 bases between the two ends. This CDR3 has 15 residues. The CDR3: CASTPDGQLNQPQHF. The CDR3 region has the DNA TGCGCCAGCACCCCGGATGGACAACTAAATCAGCCCCAGCATTTT.

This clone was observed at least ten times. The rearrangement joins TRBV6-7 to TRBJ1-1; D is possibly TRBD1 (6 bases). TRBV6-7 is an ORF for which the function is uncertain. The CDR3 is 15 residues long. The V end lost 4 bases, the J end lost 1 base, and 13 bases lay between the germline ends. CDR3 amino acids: CASSLRTDRNTEAFF. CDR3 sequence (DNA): TGTGCCAGCAGTTTGCGGACAGATAGGAACACTGAAGCTTTCTTT.

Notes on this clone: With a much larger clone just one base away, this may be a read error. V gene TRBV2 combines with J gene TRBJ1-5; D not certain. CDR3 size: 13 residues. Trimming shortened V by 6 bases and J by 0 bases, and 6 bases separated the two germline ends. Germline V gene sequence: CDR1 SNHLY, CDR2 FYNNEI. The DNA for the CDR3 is TGTGCCAGCAGCTTCGATAGCAATCAGCCCCAGCATTTT. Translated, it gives CASSFDSNQPQHF.

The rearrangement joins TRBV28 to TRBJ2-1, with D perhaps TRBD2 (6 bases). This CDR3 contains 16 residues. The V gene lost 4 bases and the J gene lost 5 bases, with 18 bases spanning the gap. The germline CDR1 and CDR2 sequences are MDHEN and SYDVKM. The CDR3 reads CASSSPALGRNNEQFF. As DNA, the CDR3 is TGTGCCAGCAGTTCCCCGGCTCTAGGGAGGAACAATGAGCAGTTCTTC.

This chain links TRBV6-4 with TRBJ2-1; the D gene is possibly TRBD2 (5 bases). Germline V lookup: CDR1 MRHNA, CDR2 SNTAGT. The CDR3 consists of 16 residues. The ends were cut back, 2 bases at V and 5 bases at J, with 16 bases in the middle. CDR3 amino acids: CASSDQASNVHNEQFF. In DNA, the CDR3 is TGTGCCAGCAGTGACCAGGCTAGCAATGTCCACAATGAGCAGTTCTTC.

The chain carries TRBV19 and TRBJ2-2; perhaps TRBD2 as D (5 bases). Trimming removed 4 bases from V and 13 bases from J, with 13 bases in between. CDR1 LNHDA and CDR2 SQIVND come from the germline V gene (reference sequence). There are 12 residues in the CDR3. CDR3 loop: CASSTASSWLFF. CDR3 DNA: TGTGCCAGTAGTACCGCTAGCAGTTGGCTGTTTTTT.

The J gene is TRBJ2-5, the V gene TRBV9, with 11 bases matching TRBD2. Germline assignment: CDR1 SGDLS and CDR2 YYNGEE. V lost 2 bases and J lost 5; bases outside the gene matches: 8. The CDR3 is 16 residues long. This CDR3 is CASSVTTSGVTETQYF. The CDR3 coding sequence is TGTGCCAGCAGCGTTACGACTAGCGGGGTCACTGAGACCCAGTACTTC.

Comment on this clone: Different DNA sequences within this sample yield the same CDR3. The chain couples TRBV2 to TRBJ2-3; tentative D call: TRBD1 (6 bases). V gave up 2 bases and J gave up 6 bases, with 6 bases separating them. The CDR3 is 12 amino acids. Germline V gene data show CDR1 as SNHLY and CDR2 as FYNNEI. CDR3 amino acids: CASSEQGDTQYF. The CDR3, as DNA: TGTGCCAGCAGTGAACAGGGGGATACGCAGTATTTT.

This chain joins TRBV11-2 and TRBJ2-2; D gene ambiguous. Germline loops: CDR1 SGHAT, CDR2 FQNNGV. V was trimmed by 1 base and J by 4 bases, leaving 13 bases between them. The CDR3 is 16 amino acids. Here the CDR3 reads CASSLGSGVSTGELFF. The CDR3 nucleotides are TGTGCCAGCAGCTTAGGTTCTGGGGTTAGCACCGGGGAGCTGTTTTTT.

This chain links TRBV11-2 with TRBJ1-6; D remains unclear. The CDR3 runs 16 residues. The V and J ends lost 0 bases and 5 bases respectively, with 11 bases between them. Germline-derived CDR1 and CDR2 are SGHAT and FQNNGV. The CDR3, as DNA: TGTGCCAGCAGCTTAGATCAAGCAGTAAATAATTCACCCCTCCACTTT. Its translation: CASSLDQAVNNSPLHF.

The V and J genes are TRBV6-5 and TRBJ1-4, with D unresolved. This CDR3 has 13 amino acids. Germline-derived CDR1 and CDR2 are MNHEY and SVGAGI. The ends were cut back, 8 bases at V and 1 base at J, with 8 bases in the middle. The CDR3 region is CASSRVTNEKLFF. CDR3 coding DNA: TGTGCCAGCTCGAGGGTAACTAATGAAAAACTGTTTTTT.

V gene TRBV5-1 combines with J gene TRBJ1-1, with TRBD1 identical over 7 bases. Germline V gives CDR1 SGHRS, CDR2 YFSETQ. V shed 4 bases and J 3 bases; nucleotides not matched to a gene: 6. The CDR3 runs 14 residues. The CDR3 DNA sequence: TGCGCCAGCAGCGTGGGACAGATGGACACTGAAGCTTTCTTT. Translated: CASSVGQMDTEAFF.

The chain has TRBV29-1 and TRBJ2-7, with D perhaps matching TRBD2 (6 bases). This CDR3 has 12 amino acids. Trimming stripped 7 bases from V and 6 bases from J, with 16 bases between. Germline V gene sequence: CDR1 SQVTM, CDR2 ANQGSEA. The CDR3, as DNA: TGCAGCGGGTATAACGGGGGTAGCGAGCAGTACTTC. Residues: CSGYNGGSEQYF.

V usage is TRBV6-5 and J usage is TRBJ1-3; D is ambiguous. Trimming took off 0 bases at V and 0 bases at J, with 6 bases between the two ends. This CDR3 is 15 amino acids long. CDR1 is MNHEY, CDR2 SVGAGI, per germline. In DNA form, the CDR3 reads TGTGCCAGCAGTTACTCGAAGGACTCTGGAAACACCATATATTTT. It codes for CASSYSKDSGNTIYF.

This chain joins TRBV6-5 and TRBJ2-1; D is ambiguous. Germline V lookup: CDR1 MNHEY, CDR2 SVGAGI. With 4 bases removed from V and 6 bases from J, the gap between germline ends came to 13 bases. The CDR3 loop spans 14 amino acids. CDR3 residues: CASSLRPAPNEQFF. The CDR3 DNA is TGTGCCAGCAGTTTGCGCCCGGCCCCCAATGAGCAGTTCTTC.

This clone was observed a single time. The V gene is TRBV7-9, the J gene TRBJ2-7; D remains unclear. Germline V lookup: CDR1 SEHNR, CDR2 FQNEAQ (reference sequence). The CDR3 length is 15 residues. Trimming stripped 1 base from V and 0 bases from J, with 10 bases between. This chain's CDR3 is CASSLGAAVSYEQYF. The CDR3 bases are TGTGCCAGCAGCTTAGGGGCGGCAGTCTCCTACGAGCAGTACTTC. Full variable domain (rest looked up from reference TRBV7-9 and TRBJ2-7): DTGVSQNPRHKITKRGQNVTFRCDPISEHNRLYWYRQTLGQGPEFLTYFQNEAQLEKSRLLSDRFSAERPKGSFSTLEIQRTEQGDSAMYLCASSLGAAVSYEQYFGPGTRLTVT.

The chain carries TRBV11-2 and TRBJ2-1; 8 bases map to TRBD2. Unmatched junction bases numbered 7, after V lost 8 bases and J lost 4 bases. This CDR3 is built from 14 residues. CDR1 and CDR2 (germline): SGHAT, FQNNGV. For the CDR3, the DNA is TGTGCCAGCCATCCGGGACTAGAGTACAATGAGCAGTTCTTC. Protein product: CASHPGLEYNEQFF.

CDR3 in amino acids: CASVGTALYNEQFF. The CDR3 DNA reads TGTGCCAGCGTCGGGACAGCGCTATACAATGAGCAGTTCTTC. The chain is built from TRBV6-5 and TRBJ2-1; 7 bases line up with TRBD1. CDR1 and CDR2 (germline): MNHEY, SVGAGI. J gave up 4 bases and V 8 bases, and 8 bases lay outside the gene matches. The CDR3 runs 14 residues.